Included here is one T cell receptor beta chain sequence, with context. The antigen it recognizes is unknown. Base qualities were left out, and no much larger clone turns up one base away. Separate from the roughly 650-subject first cohort, the validation cohort of about 130 subjects was the group to which the donors belonged. Libraries were built with the immunoSEQ multiplex PCR assay. The study's processing was this. A statistical classification framework was developed to diagnose cytomegalovirus status using the catalog of TCR beta chain sequences. Imported from immuneACCESS, the table was reduced by TCRdb to in-frame sequences with V and J called. These copies leave out some clones; in studies compared against another copy, an unresolved V gene accounts for under half, and the cause of the remainder is not known. That table gives V, J and clone size, and the DNA gave D and trimming. The sample profile shows about 160,000 clones; around 96% of them were found once. The ten largest clonotypes hold approximately 0.97% of the sample.

The sample is drawn from a study of cytomegalovirus exposure and HLA in healthy donors (dated by TCRdb to about 2017). About the full investigation: According to a later analysis, one platform produced both the roughly 130 validation repertoires and the 666 repertoires of the first cohort. The aim of the study was to test whether cataloging public T cell receptors could identify signatures of past pathogen exposure. A separate validation cohort of approximately 130 different subjects was used in addition to the 666-subject first cohort. To predict cytomegalovirus infection status, the study combined high-throughput TCR immunosequencing, statistical association of individual TCRs with disease status, and machine learning.

The CDR3 covers 13 residues, taking in both the cysteine and the phenylalanine. Solely the CDR3 DNA is kept, with 39 bases framed from the first base. V is pared back by 3 bases and J by 4 bases, with 8 bases lying between the germline termini. CDR1 SGHTA and CDR2 FQGNSA are derived from the germline V gene. Findings and caveats that apply to the study as a whole: Cytomegalovirus status was reported to be diagnosed by the classifier with high specificity and sensitivity in both the original and validation cohorts. It was suggested by the authors that the approach could potentially be generalized to other disease states and immunological phenotypes. The validation cohort had no HLA typing available for a later analysis, so co-occurrence within that cohort was assessed over all 120 or so repertoires. The study gave a list of 150 to 200 TCR beta chains associated with cytomegalovirus. Three of the identified cytomegalovirus-associated TCR beta chains were confirmed in vitro to be specific for cytomegalovirus antigens. Across donors, most TCR sequences were observed very rarely, whereas some public TCRs were present in many individuals. In a later analysis, TCRs clustered in the first cohort were found to also tend to co-occur in the approximately 120 validation repertoires, with about 94% of cluster scores above 0.

The specimen was PBMCs. The rearranged segments are TRBV7-2 and TRBJ2-3; the D segment could be TRBD1, given 6 matching bases. The clonotype was recovered from a woman between 18 and 29 years old in good health and CMV-seronegative. The CDR3 region: CASSLAGADTQYF. At the DNA level, the sequence is TGTGCCAGCAGCTTGGCAGGGGCAGATACGCAGTATTTT.